The 18 T cell receptor beta chains presented below share a single source sample, sequenced in a study of patients and donors after allogeneic stem cell transplantation. From the RT-PCR reads, TCRdb called clonotypes with MiXCR, one entry per CDR3 protein. The table records 30,000 to 40,000 distinct CDR3 sequences, around 33% of them present only once. Sequences were obtained from blood, either unsorted or a sorted T cell fraction (not recorded which). These receptors were collected from a human donor who was either an allogeneic HSCT recipient or a stem cell or donor lymphocyte infusion donor (not recorded which). It is not recorded whose cells these are; they may come from a transplant donor.

CDR3 in DNA: TGTGCCTGGCATATCGAAGGGAGCGGTGAAAAACTGTTTTTT. As protein: CAWHIEGSGEKLFF. V and J are TRBV30 and TRBJ1-4, with no clear D. Germline CDR1 is GTSNPN and CDR2 is SVGIG (reference sequence). V lost 5 bases, J lost 7 bases, and 17 bases lay in between. The CDR3 covers 14 residues. Filled out from reference TRBV30 and TRBJ1-4, the complete variable domain reads SQTIHQWPATLVQPVGSPLSLECTVEGTSNPNLYWYRQAAGRGLQLLFYSVGIGQISSEVPQNLSASRPQDRQFILSSKKLLLSDSGFYLCAWHIEGSGEKLFFGSGTQLSVL.

Turning to this clonotype: This sequence may be a read error, since a much larger clone differs from it by one base. Because it lacks the conserved phenylalanine or tryptophan at the end, this CDR3 is likely a read error. The V gene is TRBV7-6, the J gene TRBJ1-4; weak D call: TRBD1 (5 bases). V dropped 4 bases and J dropped 7 bases, with 13 bases sitting between them. The CDR3 consists of 14 residues. Looked up from germline, CDR1 is SGHVS and CDR2 is FNYEAQ. The CDR3 sequence: CASSSEGVSEKLFL. Here the CDR3 DNA reads TGTGCCAGCAGCTCCGAAGGGGTCTCTGAAAAACTGTTTTTG.

This clonotype was counted a few times. This CDR3 is CASSSGTSSLRQYF. The CDR3 nucleotides read TGTGCCAGCAGCTCCGGGACATCCTCCCTGCGGCAGTACTTC. V and J are TRBV7-9 and TRBJ2-7, with D possibly matching TRBD1 (6 bases). CDR3 length: 14 amino acids. With 4 bases removed from V and 9 bases from J, the gap between germline ends came to 19 bases. CDR1 is SEHNR, CDR2 FQNEAQ, per germline (reference sequence).

The chain has TRBV7-9 and TRBJ2-3; D call uncertain. The CDR3 covers 18 residues. The germline CDR1 and CDR2 sequences are SEHNR and FQNEAQ (reference sequence). Trimming removed 0 bases at V and 6 bases at J, with 22 bases between. DNA of the CDR3: TGTGCCAGCAGCTTAGCGAATAGAGTCCCCCCTTCTGAGGATACGCAGTATTTT. Its protein product is CASSLANRVPPSEDTQYF.

Written as DNA, the CDR3 is TGTGCCAGCAGCTTATTCCGCAATGAGCAGTTCTTC. It translates to CASSLFRNEQFF. The chain has TRBV5-6 and TRBJ2-1; D is uncertain. The V gene lost 2 bases and the J gene lost 6 bases, with 6 bases spanning the gap. Germline V gene data show CDR1 as SGHDT and CDR2 as YYEEEE. The CDR3 covers 12 residues.

This clonotype showed up just a few times. This sequence joins TRBV5-1 and TRBJ2-3; D could derive from TRBD1 or TRBD2 (5 bases each). Germline CDR1 and CDR2: SGHRS and YFSETQ. CDR3 length: 14 amino acids. Trimming removed 3 bases from V and 6 bases from J, with 14 bases in between. CDR3 coding DNA: TGCGCCAGCAGCTCCGGGACCTCTGCGGATACGCAGTATTTT. It encodes CASSSGTSADTQYF.

The rearrangement joins TRBV5-1 to TRBJ2-7, with 7 bases identical to TRBD1. Germline V gene sequence: CDR1 SGHRS, CDR2 YFSETQ. The CDR3 is made up of 14 amino acids. The V segment lost 4 bases and the J segment 3 bases; nucleotides outside the gene matches: 7. DNA for the CDR3: TGCGCCAGCAGCCCCGACAGGGTAGACTACGAGCAGTACTTC. Protein sequence: CASSPDRVDYEQYF.

This clonotype was seen a few times. The V and J genes are TRBV7-9 and TRBJ1-4; 7 bases fit TRBD1. This CDR3 comprises 16 residues. The J segment lost 4 bases and the V segment lost 5 bases, leaving 10 bases of the junction unmatched. The germline V gene encodes CDR1 SEHNR and CDR2 FQNEAQ (reference sequence). CDR3 region: CASSTYRGGDNEKLFF. Written as DNA, the CDR3 is TGTGCCAGCAGCACCTACAGGGGCGGGGATAATGAAAAACTGTTTTTT.

The chain combines TRBV28 with TRBJ2-7; 9 nucleotides match TRBD1. The CDR3 length is 15 residues. Germline V gene lookup returns CDR1 MDHEN and CDR2 SYDVKM. Losses at the gene ends were 3 bases for V and 0 bases for J; bases not matched to a gene: 3. In DNA, the CDR3 is TGTGCCAGCAGTTTGGGGACAGGGAGCTCCTACGAGCAGTACGTC. It encodes CASSLGTGSSYEQYV.

This chain uses TRBV20-1 with TRBJ1-1; 7 bases agree with TRBD1. The CDR3 spans 15 residues. J lost 5 bases, V lost 0 bases, and 9 bases had no gene match. Germline CDR1 reads DFQATT; CDR2 reads SNEGSKA (reference sequence). The CDR3 region has the DNA TGCAGTGCTAGAGATAAGGCAGGGGGAGGTACTGAAGCTTTCTTT. As protein: CSARDKAGGGTEAFF.

This clonotype appeared a single time. V usage is TRBV13 and J usage is TRBJ1-2; tentatively, D is TRBD1 (5 bases). The CDR3 runs 13 residues. Germline CDR1 reads PRHDT; CDR2 reads FYEKMQ (reference sequence). Trimming stripped 1 base from V and 9 bases from J, with 12 bases between. This chain's CDR3 is CASSLVGGRSYTF. CDR3 DNA: TGTGCCAGCAGCTTAGTCGGGGGGAGGAGCTACACCTTC.

This clonotype has just a few counts. The chain combines TRBV29-1 with TRBJ2-3; 7 bases align to TRBD2. The V segment lost 6 bases and the J segment 3 bases; nucleotides outside the gene matches: 15. Germline lookup yields CDR1 SQVTM and CDR2 ANQGSEA. The CDR3 is made up of 16 amino acids. Written as DNA, the CDR3 is TGCAGCGTCGATCAAATAGCGGGCTGGGGGACAGATACGCAGTATTTT. It yields the protein CSVDQIAGWGTDTQYF.

The chain uses TRBV10-3 and TRBJ2-1; 7 positions match TRBD1. V lost 6 bases, J lost 10 bases, and 6 bases stayed unmatched. The CDR3 loop spans 12 amino acids. Germline assignment: CDR1 ENHRY and CDR2 SYGVKD. In nucleotides, the CDR3 is TGTGCCATCAGGAGGCCAGGGGGAGAGCAGTTCTTC. Amino acids: CAIRRPGGEQFF.

This clonotype showed up just a few times. One end of the junction is discordant with germline, which a read error may explain. The rearrangement joins TRBV5-1 to TRBJ1-2, with D maybe TRBD1 (6 bases). The CDR3 length is 11 residues. Germline CDR1 SGHRS, CDR2 YFSETQ. The CDR3 sequence: CASSLDGQSSF. DNA of the CDR3: TGCGCCAGCAGCCTCGATGGACAGAGCAGCTTC.

The chain joins TRBV28 to TRBJ1-4; D gene ambiguous. The CDR3 is 14 amino acids. CDR1 MDHEN and CDR2 SYDVKM come from the germline V gene. Between the trimmed V and J ends, which lost 7 bases and 4 bases, there was a span of 13 bases. The CDR3 protein is CASNQPGINEKLFF. The CDR3 DNA reads as TGTGCCAGCAACCAGCCGGGGATTAATGAAAAACTGTTTTTT. The whole variable domain, remainder taken from reference TRBV28 and TRBJ1-4, is DVKVTQSSRYLVKRTGEKVFLECVQDMDHENMFWYRQDPGLGLRLIYFSYDVKMKEKGDIPEGYSVSREKKERFSLILESASTNQTSMYLCASNQPGINEKLFFGSGTQLSVL.

This CDR3 is CASSIVPTRFYQPQHF. DNA for the CDR3: TGTGCCAGTAGTATAGTTCCCACCAGGTTCTATCAGCCCCAGCATTTT. The rearrangement links TRBV19 to TRBJ1-5; D ambiguous. The CDR3 sequence is 16 residues long. CDR1 and CDR2 (germline): LNHDA, SQIVND (reference sequence). V was clipped by 1 base and J by 5 bases, with 15 bases between them.

This chain joins TRBV29-1 and TRBJ1-2; D is undetermined. The CDR3 totals 15 residues. CDR1 and CDR2 (germline): SQVTM, ANQGSEA. V lost 0 bases and J lost 1, with 12 bases in between. Here the CDR3 reads CSVEDPSDGNYGYTF. In nucleotides, the CDR3 is TGCAGCGTTGAAGACCCATCGGACGGTAACTATGGCTACACCTTC.

DNA for the CDR3: TGCAGTGGGGATCGTAGGGCCTCATCCTACAATGAGCAGTTCTTC. Translation: CSGDRRASSYNEQFF. The gene calls are TRBV20-1 and TRBJ2-1; no clear D gene. CDR3 length equals 15 residues. The germline V gene has CDR1 DFQATT and CDR2 SNEGSKA (reference sequence). V was pared by 7 bases and J by 1 base, with 17 bases between.